Below, one TCR beta chain is given with its context. Its cognate antigen is unknown. This sample stems from a study of CD8+CD57+ T cells in acquired aplastic anemia. Overall study: There were some 11 million reads, on average, for CD4+ cells from healthy donors. Study results and limitations: With respect to CD8+ Simpson's diversity, patients and controls did not differ significantly.

According to the study, genomic DNA was the template for TCR beta VDJ and CDR3 profiling. Each CDR3 protein gets one entry after TCRdb re-called the reads with MiXCR. The sample lists over 200,000 distinct CDR3 sequences; approximately 60% were seen once. Sequencing was performed on sorted CD4+, CD8+, or CD8+CD57+ T cells (not recorded which) from PBMCs. The sequence was obtained from a human donor in good health.

The CDR3 is CASSTDRGVGDEQFF. The CDR3 DNA reads TGTGCCAGCAGTACGGACAGGGGGGTAGGAGATGAGCAGTTCTTC. The V call is TRBV12-3 or TRBV12-4, the J call TRBJ2-1; 10 positions match TRBD1. J was trimmed by 8 bases and V by 5 bases; bases with no gene match: 9. The CDR3 extends over 15 amino acids.